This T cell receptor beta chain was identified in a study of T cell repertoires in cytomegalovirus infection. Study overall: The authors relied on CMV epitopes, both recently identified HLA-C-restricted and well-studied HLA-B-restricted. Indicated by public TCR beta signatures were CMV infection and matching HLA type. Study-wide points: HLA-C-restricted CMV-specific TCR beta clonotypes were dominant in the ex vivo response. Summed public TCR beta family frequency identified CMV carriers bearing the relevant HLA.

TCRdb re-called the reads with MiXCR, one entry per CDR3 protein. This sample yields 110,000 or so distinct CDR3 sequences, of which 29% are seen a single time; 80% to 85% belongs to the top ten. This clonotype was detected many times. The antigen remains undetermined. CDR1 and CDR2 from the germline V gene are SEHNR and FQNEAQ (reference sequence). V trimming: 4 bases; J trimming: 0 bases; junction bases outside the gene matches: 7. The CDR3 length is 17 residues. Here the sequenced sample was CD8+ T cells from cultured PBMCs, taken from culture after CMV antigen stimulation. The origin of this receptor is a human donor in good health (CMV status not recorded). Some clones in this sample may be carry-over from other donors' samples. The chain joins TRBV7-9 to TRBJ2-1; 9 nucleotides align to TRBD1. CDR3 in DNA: TGTGCCAGCAGCTCACCTCTGACAGGGGGCTCCTACAATGAGCAGTTCTTC. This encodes CASSSPLTGGSYNEQFF.